Listed below are T cell receptor beta chains from one sample, sequenced in a study of CD8 T cells in Susac syndrome. MiXCR, run by TCRdb on the immunoSEQ multiplex PCR reads, gives a single entry per CDR3 protein. The profile shows 200,000 to 250,000 distinct CDR3 sequences, about 94% of them singletons. What was sequenced was CD8+ T cells from PBMCs. The source of these receptors is a human donor with multiple sclerosis. Both conserved end residues are part of each CDR3. The order of the fields is V gene, CDR3 length, J gene, clone size, D gene, CDR3 DNA, CDR3 protein. D genes are given only for firm matches. Only some rows state a clone size, as once, few, many or a class for expanded clones.

TRBV6-5	18	TRBJ1-5	-	-	TGTGCCAGCAGTTACCCCCGCCTTCAAGGGGGGAAAGCGACGCCCCAGCATTTT	CASSYPRLQGGKATPQHF
TRBV11-2	15	TRBJ1-5	-	-	TGTGCCAGCAGCTTAGATCGCGGCCCGGCTCAGCCCCAGCATTTT	CASSLDRGPAQPQHF
TRBV6-2/TRBV6-3	13	TRBJ2-7	-	-	TGTGCCAGCAGTTACCCCGGTCTCTACGAGCAGTACTTC	CASSYPGLYEQYF
TRBV27	13	TRBJ1-6	once	-	TGTGCCAGCAGACAGGAAAATAATTCACCCCTCCACTTT	CASRQENNSPLHF
TRBV4-3	15	TRBJ1-2	-	-	TGCGCCAGCAGCCAAGATCCCAGGGGAGACTATGGCTACACCTTC	CASSQDPRGDYGYTF
TRBV20-1	16	TRBJ2-2	-	TRBD2	TGCAGTGCCCTCCTGAGCGGGGGGCGTGCCACCGGGGAGCTGTTTTTT	CSALLSGGRATGELFF
TRBV29-1	12	TRBJ2-1	-	-	TGCAGCGGACTAGCTGGGACAAATGAGCAGTTCTTC	CSGLAGTNEQFF
TRBV5-4	16	TRBJ2-1	-	TRBD2	TGTGCCAGCAGCCCCATAGCGGGAGCCTCCTACAATGAGCAGTTCTTC	CASSPIAGASYNEQFF
TRBV25-1	15	TRBJ2-5	-	-	TGTGCCAGCAGTGAAGTAGAGGGGTGGCAAGAGACCCAGTACTTC	CASSEVEGWQETQYF
TRBV7-9	15	TRBJ2-5	-	-	TGTGCCAGCAGCACAAACCGGGACTTCCAAGAGACCCAGTACTTC	CASSTNRDFQETQYF
TRBV5-1	15	TRBJ2-1	-	-	TGCGCCAGCAGCTTGGCAGGGAACCCCTACAATGAGCAGTTCTTC	CASSLAGNPYNEQFF
TRBV2	12	TRBJ1-1	few	-	TGTGCCGGTAGCTGGGTAAACACTGAAGCTTTCTTT	CAGSWVNTEAFF
TRBV27	14	TRBJ2-1	-	-	TGTGCCAGCTGGGATGGGTACCCCGGGAATGAGCAGTTCTTC	CASWDGYPGNEQFF
TRBV12-3/TRBV12-4	11	TRBJ2-7	-	-	TGTGCCAGCAGTTCAAGGGACGAGCAGTACTTC	CASSSRDEQYF
TRBV11-2	14	TRBJ1-1	-	-	TGTGCCAGCAGCTTACCCTCAGGGGCCGCTGAAGCTTTCTTT	CASSLPSGAAEAFF
TRBV12-3/TRBV12-4	16	TRBJ1-2	-	TRBD1	TGTGCCAGCAGTTTTCAGTTACAGGGGGCTATCTATGGCTACACCTTC	CASSFQLQGAIYGYTF
TRBV11-2	13	TRBJ2-7	-	-	TGTGCCAGCAACTTCATATCGGGGGACGAGCAGTACTTC	CASNFISGDEQYF
TRBV24-1	17	TRBJ2-3	-	TRBD2	TGTGCCACCAGTGATTTAGGCGGCGGGGGGCCCACAGATACGCAGTATTTT	CATSDLGGGGPTDTQYF
TRBV7-9	16	TRBJ2-1	-	-	TGTGCCAGCAGCTTTCGAACAGTACGAACGGACAATGAGCAGTTCTTC	CASSFRTVRTDNEQFF
TRBV29-1	12	TRBJ2-2	-	TRBD1	TGCAGCGGGACAGGGGATGCCGGGGAGCTGTTTTTT	CSGTGDAGELFF
TRBV2	14	TRBJ1-1	-	-	TGTGCCAGCAGTGACAGCCGGGGGAACACTGAAGCTTTCTTT	CASSDSRGNTEAFF
TRBV30	15	TRBJ2-1	once	TRBD2	TGTGCCTGGAGTCAACTAGCGGGAGGGTACAATGAGCAGTTCTTC	CAWSQLAGGYNEQFF
TRBV19	15	TRBJ1-2	-	TRBD1	TGTGCCAGTAGTATAGGGACAGGCACTTTCTATGGCTACACCTTC	CASSIGTGTFYGYTF
TRBV7-9	14	TRBJ1-5	-	-	TGTGCCAGCAGCTTAGAGGGCCCTTATCAGCCCCAGCATTTT	CASSLEGPYQPQHF
TRBV20-1	13	TRBJ2-1	-	-	TGCAGTGCTAGTTACCAGAGCGACAATGAGCAGTTCTTC	CSASYQSDNEQFF
TRBV20-1	15	TRBJ2-5	once	TRBD2	TGCAGTGCTAGCCGAGGCGGGGGGGCCGGAGAGACCCAGTACTTC	CSASRGGGAGETQYF
TRBV11-2	14	TRBJ2-7	-	TRBD1	TGTGCCAGCAGCTCCGGACAGGGGGAGGACGAGCAGTACTTC	CASSSGQGEDEQYF
TRBV9	14	TRBJ1-2	-	-	TGTGCCAGCAGCCCTCCAGGGATTGGCTATGGCTACACCTTC	CASSPPGIGYGYTF
TRBV11-2	16	TRBJ1-3	-	-	TGTGCCAGCAGCTTAAATCGTGGAGGGTCTGGAAACACCATATATTTT	CASSLNRGGSGNTIYF
TRBV5-4	13	TRBJ2-2	-	-	TGTGCCAGCAGCTCCCTATACACCGGGGAGCTGTTTTTT	CASSSLYTGELFF
TRBV7-9	14	TRBJ1-4	-	TRBD1	TGTGCCAGCAGCTTAGCACAGGGGGATGAAAAACTGTTTTTT	CASSLAQGDEKLFF
TRBV3-1	18	TRBJ2-2	-	TRBD2	TGTGCCAGCAGCCTTTCACCGGGACTAGCGTTCGGCACCGGGGAGCTGTTTTTT	CASSLSPGLAFGTGELFF
TRBV6-2/TRBV6-3	12	TRBJ2-6	-	TRBD1	TGTGCCAGCAGTTACAGGGGGACAGGCCTGACTTTC	CASSYRGTGLTF
TRBV5-4	13	TRBJ1-1	-	-	TGTGCCAGCAGCTTGGGGACCCTAGAGGGAGCTTTCTTT	CASSLGTLEGAFF
TRBV20-1	13	TRBJ1-5	-	-	TGCAGTGCTAGAGGTGACCGATATCAGCCCCAGCATTTT	CSARGDRYQPQHF
TRBV19	13	TRBJ2-7	-	-	TGTGCCAGTAGTACCGGGGTAAACTACGAGCAGTACTTC	CASSTGVNYEQYF
TRBV12-3/TRBV12-4	14	TRBJ1-5	-	-	TGTGCCAGCAGTTTAACAGGCGTGGATCAGCCCCAGCATTTT	CASSLTGVDQPQHF
TRBV7-2	13	TRBJ2-3	once	TRBD2	TGTGCCAGCAGCTGGAGCGGGGGGGCCCCACATTATTTT	CASSWSGGAPHYF
TRBV7-9	16	TRBJ1-3	once	-	TGTGCCAGCAGCGAAAGAGACAGGATCTCTGGAAACACCATATATTTT	CASSERDRISGNTIYF
TRBV5-6	11	TRBJ2-4	few	-	TGTGCCAGCAGCTTGGGAAACATTCAGTACTTC	CASSLGNIQYF
TRBV7-2	16	TRBJ1-1	-	-	TGTGCCAGCAGCTCACCCCCAGACAGCTGGAACACTGAAGCTTTCTTT	CASSSPPDSWNTEAFF
TRBV9	16	TRBJ2-2	-	TRBD1	TGTGCCAGCAGCGATCCGGGACAGGGGGTCACCGGGGAGCTGTTTTTT	CASSDPGQGVTGELFF
TRBV7-6	15	TRBJ2-2	few	-	TGTGCCAGCAGCTTAGCCGGCGGATACACCGGGGAGCTGTTTTTT	CASSLAGGYTGELFF
TRBV7-9	17	TRBJ1-1	-	-	TGTGCCAGCAGCCCCTACCCCATTGAGTCTTCGAACACTGAAGCTTTCTTT	CASSPYPIESSNTEAFF
TRBV9	15	TRBJ2-3	-	TRBD1	TGTGCCAGCAGCGTAGGAGGGGGCAGCACAGATACGCAGTATTTT	CASSVGGGSTDTQYF
TRBV28	14	TRBJ2-7	once	TRBD2	TGTGCCAGCAGAGACCCGGGACTAGCTTCCGAGCAGTACTTC	CASRDPGLASEQYF
TRBV4-2	16	TRBJ1-2	-	-	TGTGCCAGCAGCCAAGATATGGGGGGCGAGGACTATGGCTACACCTTC	CASSQDMGGEDYGYTF
TRBV7-8	16	TRBJ2-5	once	-	TGTGCCAGCAGCTGGGATTTACAACAGGGTAGGGAGACCCAGTACTTC	CASSWDLQQGRETQYF
TRBV18	14	TRBJ2-7	-	TRBD1	TGTGCCAGCTTTCGGACAGGGGCCCCCTACGAGCAGTACTTC	CASFRTGAPYEQYF
TRBV5-6	15	TRBJ1-6	-	-	TGTGCCAGCAGCTTCGGGGCAGGAAATAATTCACCCCTCCACTTT	CASSFGAGNNSPLHF